Following are 9 T cell receptor beta chains from one sample sequenced in a study of neurological immune-mediated disorders. TCRdb recomputed calls from the 5' RACE reads with MiXCR, one row per CDR3 protein. The sample holds 65,000 to 85,000 distinct CDR3 sequences, around 6% seen once. Time point in this sample: longitudinal time-point 2. Sequenced: PBMCs. The origin of the receptors is a woman in her sixties with multiple sclerosis.

This clonotype turned up a few times. The chain combines TRBV5-1 with TRBJ1-1; D possibly corresponds to TRBD1 (5 bases). V was pared by 0 bases and J by 4 bases, with 13 bases between. This CDR3 contains 15 residues. Per germline, CDR1 SGHRS and CDR2 YFSETQ. The CDR3 loop is CASSLVVGAATEAFF. As DNA, the CDR3 is TGCGCCAGCAGCTTGGTAGTAGGGGCGGCCACTGAAGCTTTCTTT.

This clonotype was seen many times. V is TRBV5-1 and J is TRBJ2-7; 10 nucleotides align to TRBD1. This CDR3 has 16 amino acids. V was pared by 4 bases and J by 6 bases, with 13 bases of the junction left unmatched. Germline V gives CDR1 SGHRS, CDR2 YFSETQ. CDR3 protein: CASSGTPGQGPSEQYF. Here the CDR3 DNA reads TGCGCCAGCAGCGGGACTCCGGGACAGGGGCCCAGCGAGCAGTACTTC. Full variable domain (remainder filled in from reference TRBV5-1 and TRBJ2-7): KAGVTQTPRYLIKTRGQQVTLSCSPISGHRSVSWYQQTPGQGLQFLFEYFSETQRNKGNFPGRFSGRQFSNSRSEMNVSTLELGDSALYLCASSGTPGQGPSEQYFGPGTRLTVT.

This clonotype was picked up many times. The genes are TRBV5-5 and TRBJ2-7; perhaps D is TRBD1 or TRBD2 (7 bases each). The CDR3 sequence is 15 residues long. V gave up 3 bases and J gave up 3 bases, with 16 bases separating them. Germline V gene sequence: CDR1 SGHKS, CDR2 YYEKEE (reference sequence). CDR3 protein: CASSSGGGIRYEQYF. The CDR3 DNA sequence: TGTGCCAGCAGCTCAGGGGGAGGGATCCGCTACGAGCAGTACTTC.

This clonotype was counted many times. This sequence joins TRBV2 and TRBJ1-2, with TRBD1 matching 7 bases. CDR3 size: 16 residues. The germline V gene encodes CDR1 SNHLY and CDR2 FYNNEI. J lost 6 bases, V lost 6 bases, and 16 bases had no gene match. CDR3 protein: CASRDPGQLLFNGYTF. Here the CDR3 DNA reads TGTGCCAGCAGAGACCCGGGACAGTTATTATTCAATGGCTACACCTTC.

This clonotype was recorded many times. The V and J genes are TRBV20-1 and TRBJ2-7; tentatively, D is TRBD1 (5 bases). CDR3 length: 14 amino acids. Germline CDR1 is DFQATT and CDR2 is SNEGSKA (reference sequence). V lost 0 bases to trimming and J lost 3 bases, with 12 bases between them. The CDR3 sequence: CSARDRNRGYEQYF. CDR3 sequence (DNA): TGCAGTGCTAGAGATCGGAATAGGGGCTACGAGCAGTACTTC.

This clonotype was seen at least ten times. The J gene is TRBJ2-5, the V gene TRBV20-1; 7 bases match TRBD1. V was pared by 0 bases and J by 4 bases, with 8 bases of the junction left unmatched. This CDR3 has 15 residues. Per germline, CDR1 DFQATT and CDR2 SNEGSKA (reference sequence). The CDR3 sequence is CSARERQGIGETQYF. CDR3 sequence (DNA): TGCAGTGCTAGAGAAAGACAGGGTATAGGAGAGACCCAGTACTTC.

Ten or more counts support this clonotype. The chain couples TRBV2 to TRBJ2-7; D is possibly TRBD2 (5 bases). Trimming removed 3 bases at V and 6 bases at J, with 15 bases between. This CDR3 contains 14 residues. Looked up from germline, CDR1 is SNHLY and CDR2 is FYNNEI. The CDR3 loop is CASSEARESREQYF. DNA for the CDR3: TGTGCCAGCAGTGAGGCGAGGGAATCTCGCGAGCAGTACTTC.

This clonotype was picked up many times. This sequence joins TRBV6-5 and TRBJ2-4, with D possibly being TRBD1 (6 bases). Trimming removed 2 bases at V and 1 base at J, with 12 bases between. CDR1 is MNHEY, CDR2 SVGAGI, per germline. The CDR3 spans 16 residues. The CDR3 nucleotides read TGTGCCAGCAGTTACGACCCTCAGGGGGCCAAAAACATTCAGTACTTC. This codes for CASSYDPQGAKNIQYF.

This clonotype was observed many times. The rearrangement links TRBV10-3 to TRBJ2-7; D gene unclear. The CDR3 covers 14 residues. V gave up 0 bases and J gave up 5 bases, with 11 bases separating them. Germline lookup yields CDR1 ENHRY and CDR2 SYGVKD. The CDR3 nucleotides are TGTGCCATCAGTGAGTCGACGAGCGCCGACGAGCAGTACTTC. Translation: CAISESTSADEQYF.